This T cell receptor beta chain was retrieved from a study of blood T cell repertoires in COVID-19. In the study overall: Sites in the United States, Italy and Spain provided acute and convalescent COVID-19 samples. From T cells, B-cell-depleted T cells, or PBMCs came the material, which was cDNA or gDNA.

Original data processing: Reference gene primers were amplified, and this amplification served to estimate nucleated cell counts. This table comes from immunoSEQ multiplex PCR, and its TCRdb copy is limited to in-frame clones, with some not included. V, J and clone size reflect that table, while D and trimming were determined from the DNA. Among 380,000 or so clones, around 90% were seen once, and the ten largest hold more than 1%. Looked up from germline, CDR1 is SNHLY and CDR2 is FYNNEI. V dropped 6 bases and J dropped 7; count of bases not matched to a gene: 9. The CDR3 runs to 15 residues. The chain has TRBV2 and TRBJ1-6; 7 bases are a match to TRBD1. The TCR comes from a man aged 35 to 55 with acute or convalescent COVID-19. The specimen sequenced was peripheral blood. CDR3 nucleotides: TGTGCCAGCAGAGACTACAGGGGACCAAATTCACCCCTCCACTTT. Its translation is CASRDYRGPNSPLHF.